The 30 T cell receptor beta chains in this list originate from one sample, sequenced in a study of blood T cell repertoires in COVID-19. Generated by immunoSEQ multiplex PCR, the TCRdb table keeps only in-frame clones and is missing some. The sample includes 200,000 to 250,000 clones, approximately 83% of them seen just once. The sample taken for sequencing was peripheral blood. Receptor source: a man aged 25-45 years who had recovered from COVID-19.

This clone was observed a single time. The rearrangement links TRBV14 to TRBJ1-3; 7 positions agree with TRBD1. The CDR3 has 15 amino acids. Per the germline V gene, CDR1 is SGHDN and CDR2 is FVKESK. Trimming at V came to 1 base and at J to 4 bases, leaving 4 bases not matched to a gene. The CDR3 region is CASSQAGTAGNTIYF. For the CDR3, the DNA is TGTGCCAGCAGCCAAGCTGGGACAGCGGGAAACACCATATATTTT.

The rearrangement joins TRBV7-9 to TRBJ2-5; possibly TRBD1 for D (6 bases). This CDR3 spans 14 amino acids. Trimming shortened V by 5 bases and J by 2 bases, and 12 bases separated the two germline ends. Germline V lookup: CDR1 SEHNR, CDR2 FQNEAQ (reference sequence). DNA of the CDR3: TGTGCCAGCAGCACGACCGACAGGCAAGAGACCCAGTACTTC. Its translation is CASSTTDRQETQYF.

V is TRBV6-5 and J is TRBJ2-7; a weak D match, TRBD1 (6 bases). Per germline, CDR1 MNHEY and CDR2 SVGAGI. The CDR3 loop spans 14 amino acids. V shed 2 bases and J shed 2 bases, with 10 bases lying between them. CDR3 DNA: TGTGCCAGCAGTTACCCGCAGGGGACCTACGAGCAGTACGTC. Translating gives CASSYPQGTYEQYV.

CDR3 sequence: CASSGLAGGQTDTQYF. CDR3 DNA: TGTGCCAGCAGTGGACTAGCGGGGGGCCAGACAGATACGCAGTATTTT. This rearrangement joins TRBV6-1 to TRBJ2-3; 13 positions match TRBD2. Trimming took 4 bases from V and 3 from J; bases not matched to a gene: 4. The CDR3 spans 16 residues. Germline loops: CDR1 MNHNS, CDR2 SASEGT.

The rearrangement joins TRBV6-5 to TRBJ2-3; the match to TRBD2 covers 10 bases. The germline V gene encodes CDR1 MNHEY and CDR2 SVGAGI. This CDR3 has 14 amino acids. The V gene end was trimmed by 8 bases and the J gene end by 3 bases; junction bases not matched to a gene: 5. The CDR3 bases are TGTGCCAGCCGAGCGGGGGGGACGACAGATACGCAGTATTTT. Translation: CASRAGGTTDTQYF.

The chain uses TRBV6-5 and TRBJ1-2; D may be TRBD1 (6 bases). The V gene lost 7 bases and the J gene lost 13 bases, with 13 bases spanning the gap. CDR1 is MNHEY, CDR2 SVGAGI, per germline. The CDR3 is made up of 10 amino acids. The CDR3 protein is CASKDSPSTF. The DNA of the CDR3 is TGTGCCAGCAAGGACAGCCCGAGCACCTTC.

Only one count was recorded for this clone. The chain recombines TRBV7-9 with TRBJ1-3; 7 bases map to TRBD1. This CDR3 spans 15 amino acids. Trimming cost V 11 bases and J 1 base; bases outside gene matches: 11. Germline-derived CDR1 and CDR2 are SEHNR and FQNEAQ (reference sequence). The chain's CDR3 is CALRGVPGSGNTIYF. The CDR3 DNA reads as TGTGCCCTCAGGGGGGTGCCTGGGTCTGGAAACACCATATATTTT.

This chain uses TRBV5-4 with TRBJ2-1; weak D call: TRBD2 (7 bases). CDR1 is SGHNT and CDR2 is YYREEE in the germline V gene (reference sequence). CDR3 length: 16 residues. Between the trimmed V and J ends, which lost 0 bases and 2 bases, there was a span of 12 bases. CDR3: CASSLAGGRTYNEQFF. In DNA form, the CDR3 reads TGTGCCAGCAGCTTGGCCGGGGGGCGAACCTACAATGAGCAGTTCTTC.

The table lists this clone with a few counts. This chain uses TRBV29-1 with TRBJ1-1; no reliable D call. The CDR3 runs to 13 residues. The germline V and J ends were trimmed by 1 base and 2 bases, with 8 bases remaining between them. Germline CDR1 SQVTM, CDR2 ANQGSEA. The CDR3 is CSVEAQTNTEAFF. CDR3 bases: TGCAGCGTTGAAGCCCAGACTAACACTGAAGCTTTCTTT.

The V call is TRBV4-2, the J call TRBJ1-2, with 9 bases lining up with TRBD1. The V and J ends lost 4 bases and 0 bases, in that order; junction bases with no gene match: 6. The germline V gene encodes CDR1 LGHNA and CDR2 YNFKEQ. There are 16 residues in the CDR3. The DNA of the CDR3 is TGTGCCAGCAGCCCCTCGGGACAGGGAGCTAACTATGGCTACACCTTC. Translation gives CASSPSGQGANYGYTF.

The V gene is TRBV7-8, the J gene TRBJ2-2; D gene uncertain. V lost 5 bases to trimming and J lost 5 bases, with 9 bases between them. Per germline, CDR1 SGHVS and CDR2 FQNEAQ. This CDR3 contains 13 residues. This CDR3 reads CASSPRRTGELFF. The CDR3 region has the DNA TGTGCCAGCAGCCCACGGAGAACCGGGGAGCTGTTTTTT.

The CDR3 DNA is TGTGCCAGCTCAACCGGGACAGGGGACTACAATGAGCAGTTCTTC. Translating gives CASSTGTGDYNEQFF. This chain uses TRBV6-4 with TRBJ2-1, with 10 bases fitting TRBD1. The germline V gene has CDR1 MRHNA and CDR2 SNTAGT. CDR3 size: 15 residues. The trim removed 8 bases at V and 3 bases at J, leaving 7 bases unmatched.

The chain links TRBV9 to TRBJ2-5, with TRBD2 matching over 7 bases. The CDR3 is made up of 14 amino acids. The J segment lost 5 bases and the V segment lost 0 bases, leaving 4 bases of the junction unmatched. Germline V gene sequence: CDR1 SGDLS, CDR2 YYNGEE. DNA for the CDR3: TGTGCCAGCAGCGTAGCAGGGACTATGGAGACCCAGTACTTC. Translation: CASSVAGTMETQYF.

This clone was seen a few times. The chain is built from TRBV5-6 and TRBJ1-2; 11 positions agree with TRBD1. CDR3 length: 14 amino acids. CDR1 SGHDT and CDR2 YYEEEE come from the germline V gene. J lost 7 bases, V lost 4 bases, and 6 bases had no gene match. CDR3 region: CASSPDRGRSGYTF. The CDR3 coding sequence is TGTGCCAGCAGCCCGGACAGGGGGCGGAGTGGCTACACCTTC.

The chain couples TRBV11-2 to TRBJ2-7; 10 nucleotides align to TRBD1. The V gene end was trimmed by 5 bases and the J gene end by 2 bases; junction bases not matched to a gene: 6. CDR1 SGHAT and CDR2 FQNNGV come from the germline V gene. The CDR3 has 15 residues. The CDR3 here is CASSQGQGFTYEQYV. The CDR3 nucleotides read TGTGCCAGCAGCCAGGGACAGGGGTTCACCTACGAGCAGTACGTC.

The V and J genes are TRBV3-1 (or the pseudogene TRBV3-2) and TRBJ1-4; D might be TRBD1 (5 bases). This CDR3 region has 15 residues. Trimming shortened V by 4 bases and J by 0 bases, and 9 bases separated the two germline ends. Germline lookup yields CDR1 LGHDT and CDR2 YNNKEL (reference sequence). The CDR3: CASSPGHATNEKLFF. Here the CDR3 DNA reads TGTGCCAGCAGCCCAGGGCATGCAACTAATGAAAAACTGTTTTTT.

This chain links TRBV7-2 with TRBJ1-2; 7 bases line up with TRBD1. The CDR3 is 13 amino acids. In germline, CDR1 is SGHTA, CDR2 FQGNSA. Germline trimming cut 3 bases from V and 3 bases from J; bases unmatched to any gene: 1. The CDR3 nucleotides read TGTGCCAGCAGCTTTGACAGGGACTATGGCTACACCTTC. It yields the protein CASSFDRDYGYTF.

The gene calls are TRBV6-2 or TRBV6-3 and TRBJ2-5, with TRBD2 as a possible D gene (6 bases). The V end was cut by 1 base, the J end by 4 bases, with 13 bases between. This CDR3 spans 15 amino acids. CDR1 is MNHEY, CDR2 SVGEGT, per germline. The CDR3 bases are TGTGCCAGCAGTTACTTCGGGGGATGGAGAGAGACCCAGTACTTC. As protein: CASSYFGGWRETQYF.

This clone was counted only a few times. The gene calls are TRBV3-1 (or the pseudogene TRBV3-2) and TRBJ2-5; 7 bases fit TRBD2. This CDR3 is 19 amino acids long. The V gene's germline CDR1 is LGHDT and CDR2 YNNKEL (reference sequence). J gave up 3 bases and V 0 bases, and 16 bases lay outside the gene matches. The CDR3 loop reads CASSQDWGGPGGLEETQYF. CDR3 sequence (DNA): TGTGCCAGCAGCCAAGATTGGGGAGGTCCGGGAGGATTAGAAGAGACCCAGTACTTC.

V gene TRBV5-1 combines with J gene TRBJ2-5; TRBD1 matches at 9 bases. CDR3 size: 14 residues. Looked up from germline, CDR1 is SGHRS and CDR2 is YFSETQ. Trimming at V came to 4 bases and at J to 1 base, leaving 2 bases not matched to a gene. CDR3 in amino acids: CASSVGQGQETQYF. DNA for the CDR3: TGCGCCAGCAGCGTGGGACAGGGCCAAGAGACCCAGTACTTC.

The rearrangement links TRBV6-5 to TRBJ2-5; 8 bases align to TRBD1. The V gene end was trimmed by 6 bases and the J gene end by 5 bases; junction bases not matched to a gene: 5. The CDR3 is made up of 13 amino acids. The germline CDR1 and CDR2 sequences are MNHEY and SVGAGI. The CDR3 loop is CASSSRTGETQYF. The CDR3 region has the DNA TGTGCCAGCAGCAGCCGGACAGGGGAGACCCAGTACTTC.

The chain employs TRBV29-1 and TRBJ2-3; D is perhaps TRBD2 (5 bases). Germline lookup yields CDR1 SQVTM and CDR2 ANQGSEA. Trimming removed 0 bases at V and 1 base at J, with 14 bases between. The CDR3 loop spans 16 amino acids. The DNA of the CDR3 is TGCAGCGTTGAAGATCTACGAGGGCTTGGCACAGATACGCAGTATTTT. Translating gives CSVEDLRGLGTDTQYF.

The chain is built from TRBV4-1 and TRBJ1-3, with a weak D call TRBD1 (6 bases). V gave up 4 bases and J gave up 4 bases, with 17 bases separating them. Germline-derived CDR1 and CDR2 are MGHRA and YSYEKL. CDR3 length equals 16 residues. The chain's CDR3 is CASSRWRGTSGNTIYF. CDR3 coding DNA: TGCGCCAGCAGCCGCTGGAGAGGGACATCCGGAAACACCATATATTTT.

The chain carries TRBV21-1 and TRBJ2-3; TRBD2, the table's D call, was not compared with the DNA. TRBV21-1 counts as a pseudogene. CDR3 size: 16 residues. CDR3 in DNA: TGTGCCAGCAGCAAAGAGGGACTAGCTCCCACAGATACGCAGTATTTT. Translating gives CASSKEGLAPTDTQYF.

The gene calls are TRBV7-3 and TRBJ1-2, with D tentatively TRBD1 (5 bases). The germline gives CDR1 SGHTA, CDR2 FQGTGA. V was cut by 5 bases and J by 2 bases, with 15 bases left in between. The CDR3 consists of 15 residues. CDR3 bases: TGTGCCAGCAGCCCCTCGGGTGGGGGGAACTATGGCTACACCTTC. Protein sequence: CASSPSGGGNYGYTF.

The CDR3 protein is CASSVAPGGGESPLHF. CDR3 nucleotides: TGTGCCAGCAGCGTAGCCCCAGGGGGCGGTGAATCACCCCTCCACTTT. The chain carries TRBV9 and TRBJ1-6; TRBD1 agrees at 8 bases. Trimming removed 0 bases from V and 10 bases from J; junction bases left unmatched: 9. The length of the CDR3 is 16 residues. Germline lookup yields CDR1 SGDLS and CDR2 YYNGEE. The whole variable domain, remainder taken from reference TRBV9 and TRBJ1-6, is DSGVTQTPKHLITATGQRVTLRCSPRSGDLSVYWYQQSLDQGLQFLIQYYNGEERAKGNILERFSAQQFPDLHSELNLSSLELGDSALYFCASSVAPGGGESPLHFGNGTRLTVT.

Here the CDR3 DNA reads TGTGCCAGCCTGAGAGGGGGAGAAGAGACCCAGTACTTC. Translation gives CASLRGGEETQYF. V gene TRBV2 combines with J gene TRBJ2-5, with D possibly TRBD1 on 6 matching bases. This CDR3 is built from 13 residues. The V end lost 8 bases, the J end lost 3 bases, and 13 bases lay between the germline ends. Germline loops: CDR1 SNHLY, CDR2 FYNNEI.

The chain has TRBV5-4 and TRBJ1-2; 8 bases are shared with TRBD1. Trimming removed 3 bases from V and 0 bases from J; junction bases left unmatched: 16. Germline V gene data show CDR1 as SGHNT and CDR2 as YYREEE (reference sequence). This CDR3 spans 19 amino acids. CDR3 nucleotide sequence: TGTGCCAGCAGCTCAGCGGGACAGGCCCCGGGTCTGTCTAACTATGGCTACACCTTC. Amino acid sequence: CASSSAGQAPGLSNYGYTF.

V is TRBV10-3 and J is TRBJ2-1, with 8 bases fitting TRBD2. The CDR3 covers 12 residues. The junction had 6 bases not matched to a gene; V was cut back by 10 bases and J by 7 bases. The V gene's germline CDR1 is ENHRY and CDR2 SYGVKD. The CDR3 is CATGGARNEQFF. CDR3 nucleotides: TGTGCCACCGGGGGGGCCCGGAATGAGCAGTTCTTC.

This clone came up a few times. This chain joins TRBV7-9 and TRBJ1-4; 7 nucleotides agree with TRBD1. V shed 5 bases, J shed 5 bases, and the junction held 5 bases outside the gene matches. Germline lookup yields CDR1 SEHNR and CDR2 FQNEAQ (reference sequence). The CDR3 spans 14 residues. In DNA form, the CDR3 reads TGTGCCAGCAGCCCTCAGGGACAGAATGAAAAACTGTTTTTT. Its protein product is CASSPQGQNEKLFF.